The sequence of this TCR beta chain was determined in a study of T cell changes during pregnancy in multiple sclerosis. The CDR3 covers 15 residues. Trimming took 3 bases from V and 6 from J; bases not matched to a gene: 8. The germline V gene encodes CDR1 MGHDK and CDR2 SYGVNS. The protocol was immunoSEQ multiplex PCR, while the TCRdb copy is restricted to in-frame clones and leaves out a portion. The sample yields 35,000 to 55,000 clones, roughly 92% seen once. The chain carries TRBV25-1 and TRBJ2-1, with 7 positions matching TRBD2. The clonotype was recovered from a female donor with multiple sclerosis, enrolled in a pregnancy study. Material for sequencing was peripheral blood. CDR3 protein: CASSEGLSLLNEQFF. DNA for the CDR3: TGTGCCAGCAGTGAGGGACTATCTCTACTCAATGAGCAGTTCTTC.